Below, 25 T cell receptor beta chains from the same sample are listed, as sequenced in a study of regulatory T cells in long-lasting Graves disease (dated by TCRdb to the early 2020s). Read against the paper, the sample's time point label means: persistent/refractory GD, antithyroid drugs over 5 years with positive TRAb. For both TCR sequencing and RNA sequencing, RNA was extracted from PBMCs using TRIzol. The library was built by means of multiplex PCR. Reads for this sample came from an Illumina HiSeq 4000. TCR beta libraries were built with iRepertoire HTBI primers and Arm-PCR amplification of CDR3 regions. TCRdb passed the public sequencing reads through fastp at Q25 and MiXCR, retaining productive beta sequences. Entries that share a CDR3 protein sequence are merged under the most common genes and DNA. The sample profile shows more than 300,000 distinct CDR3 sequences; around 20% of them were found once. Less than 35% of the sample rests with the top ten.

The specimen comprised peripheral blood mononuclear cells (PBMCs), sampled when the disease was refractory, from a patient treated with antithyroid drugs. Receptors originate from a female donor with Graves disease.

J is TRBJ1-5 and V is TRBV18; D not certain. CDR1 and CDR2 from the germline V gene are KGHSH and LQKENI. This CDR3 spans 14 amino acids. Deletions cut 3 bases from V and 3 bases from J, with 9 bases between. CDR3 nucleotide sequence: TGTGCCAGCTCACCGGGAGGGTTCAATCAGCCCCAGCATTTT. This encodes CASSPGGFNQPQHF.

There are a few counts of this clonotype. This chain joins TRBV6-1 and TRBJ1-2; a weak D match, TRBD1 (6 bases). Germline assignment: CDR1 MNHNS and CDR2 SASEGT. V lost 6 bases and J lost 2, with 16 bases in between. The CDR3 loop spans 15 amino acids. CDR3 nucleotides: TGTGCCAGCAGACCACAGGGCCGCGGAAACTATGGCTACACCTTC. Protein: CASRPQGRGNYGYTF.

This clonotype has at least ten counts. The chain is built from TRBV6-1 and TRBJ1-2; D not resolved. V lost 7 bases and J 0 bases, leaving 18 bases between the germline ends. The CDR3 extends over 16 amino acids. Germline V CDR1 and CDR2: MNHNS, SASEGT. The CDR3 nucleotides are TGTGCCAGCACCCGGGCGGCAGCTCTGTCTAACTATGGCTACACCTTC. Its protein is CASTRAAALSNYGYTF.

The chain joins TRBV15 to TRBJ2-2; D is uncertain. The ends were cut back, 1 base at V and 5 bases at J, with 2 bases in the middle. CDR1 is LNHNV and CDR2 is YYDKDF in the germline V gene (reference sequence). CDR3 size: 12 residues. The CDR3 reads CATSRATGELFF. The CDR3 DNA is TGTGCCACCAGCAGAGCTACCGGGGAGCTGTTTTTT.

The chain combines TRBV6-2 or TRBV6-3 with TRBJ1-2; D is unclear. V was shortened by 5 bases and J by 4 bases, with 17 bases between the two germline ends. Germline CDR1 is MNHEY and CDR2 is SVGEGT. This CDR3 region has 15 residues. The CDR3 bases are TGTGCCAGCAGTGAAGAAGCCAGCTTCTCCTATGGCTACACCTTC. It yields the protein CASSEEASFSYGYTF.

About this clonotype: One end of the junction fails to match germline, which may point to a read error. The J gene is TRBJ1-1, the V gene TRBV7-9; a weak D match, TRBD1 (6 bases). The CDR3 runs to 15 residues. Germline CDR1 is SEHNR and CDR2 is FQNEAQ (reference sequence). The CDR3 nucleotides are TGCGCCAGCAGCCCTCAAGGGGGAAGGAACACTGAAGCTTTCTTT. Encoded protein: CASSPQGGRNTEAFF.

The V call is TRBV9, the J call TRBJ2-5, with D tentatively TRBD1 (6 bases). Germline assignment: CDR1 SGDLS and CDR2 YYNGEE. The CDR3 consists of 14 residues. Trimming shortened V by 0 bases and J by 0 bases, and 6 bases separated the two germline ends. Here the CDR3 DNA reads TGTGCCAGCAGCGTAGACAGGGACCAAGAGACCCAGTACTTC. It yields the protein CASSVDRDQETQYF.

The gene calls are TRBV20-1 and TRBJ2-7; TRBD1 matches 8 bases. CDR3 length: 13 residues. The trim removed 5 bases at V and 2 bases at J, leaving 5 bases unmatched. Germline loops: CDR1 DFQATT, CDR2 SNEGSKA (reference sequence). The CDR3 loop is CSARDRRTYEQYF. CDR3 bases: TGCAGTGCTCGGGACAGGCGAACCTACGAGCAGTACTTC.

V and J are TRBV12-3 or TRBV12-4 and TRBJ2-1, with D perhaps being TRBD1 or TRBD2 (6 bases each). Deletions cut 3 bases from V and 1 base from J, with 19 bases between. The CDR3 runs 18 residues. CDR3 nucleotides: TGTGCCAGCAGTTTTCAGAGCCGGGGGCTAGGGTCCTACAATGAGCAGTTCTTC. Translation: CASSFQSRGLGSYNEQFF.

This clonotype has ten or more counts. The chain recombines TRBV2 with TRBJ2-7; D gene unclear. Germline CDR1 SNHLY, CDR2 FYNNEI. V gave up 8 bases and J gave up 2 bases, with 7 bases separating them. The CDR3 is made up of 11 amino acids. The CDR3 bases are TGTGCCAGCCCAGAGACCTACGAGCAGTACTTC. Protein: CASPETYEQYF. The full variable domain, completed using reference TRBV2 and TRBJ2-7, is EPEVTQTPSHQVTQMGQEVILRCVPISNHLYFYWYRQILGQKVEFLVSFYNNEISEKSEIFDDQFSVERPDGSNFTLKIRSTKLEDSAMYFCASPETYEQYFGPGTRLTVT.

The V and J genes are TRBV6-9 and TRBJ2-7; 9 positions agree with TRBD1. CDR3 length: 15 residues. The germline gives CDR1 MNHGY, CDR2 SVAAGI. After removal of 3 bases from V and 3 bases from J, the junction contained 6 bases not matched to a gene. In nucleotides, the CDR3 is TGTGCCAGCAGTTACACTTCGGGACAGGGCTACGAGCAGTACTTC. Protein: CASSYTSGQGYEQYF.

This clonotype was detected many times. The V gene is TRBV7-9, the J gene TRBJ2-5; tentative D call: TRBD2 (6 bases). Germline-derived CDR1 and CDR2 are SEHNR and FQNEAQ (reference sequence). V lost 4 bases, J lost 5 bases, and 11 bases lay in between. CDR3 length: 13 amino acids. For the CDR3, the DNA is TGTGCCAGCAGCTCGGGACTTAAGGAGACCCAGTACTTC. This translates into CASSSGLKETQYF.

This clonotype was seen ten or more times. The rearrangement joins TRBV20-1 to TRBJ1-2, with unresolved D. The CDR3 consists of 11 residues. V dropped 3 bases and J dropped 7 bases, with 9 bases sitting between them. Germline values: CDR1 DFQATT, CDR2 SNEGSKA (reference sequence). The DNA for the CDR3 is TGCAGTGCTAGGGGTGAAGCTGGCTACACCTTC. Translation: CSARGEAGYTF.

This clonotype was recorded once. Possible read error: a much larger clone is one base away. This rearrangement joins TRBV6-2 or TRBV6-3 to TRBJ1-1, with D maybe TRBD1 (6 bases). This CDR3 has 15 amino acids. The germline CDR1 and CDR2 sequences are MNHEY and SVGEGT. The CDR3 DNA sequence: TGTGCCAGCACTCCGGGGGCACCAATGAACGCTGAAGCTTTCTTT. It translates to CASTPGAPMNAEAFF.

This clonotype was recorded at least ten times. J is TRBJ1-4 and V is TRBV29-1; D perhaps matches TRBD1 (5 bases). V lost 0 bases and J lost 4, with 12 bases in between. The germline CDR1 and CDR2 sequences are SQVTM and ANQGSEA. This CDR3 has 15 amino acids. This CDR3 is CSVEDQRGGNEKLFF. The CDR3 DNA follows: TGCAGCGTTGAAGATCAGAGGGGCGGTAATGAAAAACTGTTTTTT.

There are a few counts of this clonotype. This chain uses TRBV28 with TRBJ1-5; 9 nucleotides line up with TRBD1. This CDR3 is 14 amino acids long. CDR1 and CDR2 from the germline V gene are MDHEN and SYDVKM. Trimming took 3 bases from V and 9 from J; bases not matched to a gene: 6. Here the CDR3 reads CASSLGTGPPPQHF. The CDR3 DNA sequence: TGTGCCAGCAGTTTGGGGACAGGGCCTCCGCCCCAGCATTTT.

The chain couples TRBV28 to TRBJ2-2; D might be TRBD1 (6 bases). V lost 4 bases and J lost 2, with 11 bases in between. Germline lookup yields CDR1 MDHEN and CDR2 SYDVKM. This CDR3 has 15 residues. The CDR3 coding sequence is TGTGCCAGCAGTTCCCCAGGGGCCAACACCGGGGAGCTGTTTTTT. Its protein product is CASSSPGANTGELFF.

This clonotype was observed many times. The V gene is TRBV7-9, the J gene TRBJ2-5; 8 bases align to TRBD1. V lost 5 bases to trimming and J lost 5 bases; unmatched junction nucleotides: 13. Germline CDR1 reads SEHNR; CDR2 reads FQNEAQ (reference sequence). This CDR3 region has 16 residues. In nucleotides, the CDR3 is TGTGCCAGCAGCCCTTATACGCAGGGGGCGGAGGAGACCCAGTACTTC. Amino acids: CASSPYTQGAEETQYF.

The rearrangement joins TRBV20-1 to TRBJ1-6; D possibly corresponds to TRBD1 (5 bases). CDR1 is DFQATT and CDR2 is SNEGSKA in the germline V gene (reference sequence). V lost 0 bases to trimming and J lost 9 bases, with 12 bases between them. This CDR3 is 14 amino acids long. The CDR3 region is CSARDGAHGSPLHF. DNA for the CDR3: TGCAGTGCTAGAGACGGGGCTCACGGTTCACCCCTCCACTTT.

The chain links TRBV11-3 to TRBJ2-4, with D perhaps matching TRBD1 (6 bases). There are 16 residues in the CDR3. Trimming took 5 bases from V and 0 from J, leaving 14 bases between them. CDR1 and CDR2 (germline): SGHNT, YENEEA. The CDR3 sequence: CASSPGTLLAKNIQYF. DNA of the CDR3: TGTGCCAGCAGCCCCGGGACACTCTTAGCCAAAAACATTCAGTACTTC. Supplemented by reference TRBV11-3 and TRBJ2-4, the full variable domain reads EAGVVQSPRYKIIEKKQPVAFWCNPISGHNTLYWYLQNLGQGPELLIRYENEEAVDDSQLPKDRFSAERLKGVDSTLKIQPAELGDSAVYLCASSPGTLLAKNIQYFGAGTRLSVL.

The chain employs TRBV4-1 and TRBJ1-5, with a weak D call TRBD1 (6 bases). Trimming stripped 0 bases from V and 0 bases from J, with 12 bases between. The CDR3 extends over 17 amino acids. Germline CDR1 MGHRA, CDR2 YSYEKL. CDR3 bases: TGCGCCAGCAGCCAAGAAAACAGGGATTATAGCAATCAGCCCCAGCATTTT. Protein product: CASSQENRDYSNQPQHF.

At least ten counts were recorded for this clonotype. The chain recombines TRBV7-6 with TRBJ2-7; TRBD2 matches 10 bases. Germline V lookup: CDR1 SGHVS, CDR2 FNYEAQ. The CDR3 has 15 amino acids. The junction had 9 bases not matched to a gene; V was cut back by 7 bases and J by 3 bases. The CDR3 region has the DNA TGTGCCAGCAAAAGAGGGGCTAGCGGGGGCTACGAGCAGTACTTC. It is translated as CASKRGASGGYEQYF.

This clonotype was detected only a few times. A much larger clone lies one base from this, so it may be a read error. The chain joins TRBV29-1 to TRBJ2-5, with D maybe TRBD2 (6 bases). Germline V lookup: CDR1 SQVTM, CDR2 ANQGSEA. This CDR3 contains 13 residues. V gave up 6 bases and J gave up 3 bases, with 14 bases separating them. The CDR3 spells CSVGGPAEETQYF. CDR3 bases: TGCAGCGTGGGAGGACCAGCGGAAGAGACCCAGTACTTC.

The chain couples TRBV10-2 to TRBJ1-1; tentative D call: TRBD1 (5 bases). The CDR3 contains 13 residues. CDR1 is WSHSY, CDR2 SAAADI, per germline. V lost 7 bases and J 0 bases, leaving 9 bases between the germline ends. CDR3 coding DNA: TGCGCCAGCACAGGGTGGTTGAACACTGAAGCTTTCTTT. Its translation is CASTGWLNTEAFF.

This clonotype was picked up many times. V usage is TRBV30 and J usage is TRBJ1-1; a possible D gene is TRBD1 (6 bases). Trimming removed 4 bases from V and 0 bases from J, with 15 bases in between. The germline V gene encodes CDR1 GTSNPN and CDR2 SVGIG (reference sequence). The CDR3 length is 15 residues. This CDR3 reads CAWMRIDRLNTEAFF. In nucleotides, the CDR3 is TGTGCCTGGATGCGGATTGACAGGCTGAACACTGAAGCTTTCTTT.